The 26 T cell receptor beta chains in this list originate from one sample, sequenced in a study of T cells in tumors after PD-1 blockade. Generated by immunoSEQ multiplex PCR, the TCRdb table keeps only in-frame clones and is missing some. This table has about 16,000 clones, roughly 87% appearing once. The sequencing used PBMCs, collected after anti-PD-1 treatment. These receptors came from a human donor with basal cell carcinoma.

This chain uses TRBV3-1 (or the pseudogene TRBV3-2) with TRBJ1-5, with 7 positions matching TRBD1. The V and J ends lost 0 bases and 6 bases, in that order; junction bases with no gene match: 5. Germline V lookup: CDR1 LGHDT, CDR2 YNNKEL (reference sequence). CDR3 length: 15 residues. CDR3 loop: CASSQDARGAQPQHF. Here the CDR3 DNA reads TGTGCCAGCAGCCAAGATGCCAGGGGGGCTCAGCCCCAGCATTTT.

This chain joins TRBV15 and TRBJ2-1; 11 bases are shared with TRBD1. The germline V gene encodes CDR1 LNHNV and CDR2 YYDKDF (reference sequence). CDR3 size: 15 residues. V shed 5 bases and J 8 bases; nucleotides not matched to a gene: 8. CDR3: CATSGRDRGGDEQFF. CDR3 nucleotide sequence: TGTGCCACCAGCGGAAGGGACAGGGGGGGAGATGAGCAGTTCTTC.

J is TRBJ1-1 and V is TRBV6-5; no definite D call. CDR1 is MNHEY, CDR2 SVGAGI, per germline. Trimming cost V 5 bases and J 6 bases, with 19 bases left between them. This CDR3 contains 15 residues. This CDR3 reads CASSTTPRAWAEAFF. CDR3 DNA: TGTGCCAGCAGTACTACCCCAAGGGCTTGGGCTGAAGCTTTCTTT.

This clone is a singleton in its sample. The chain recombines TRBV12-3 or TRBV12-4 with TRBJ1-2; D uncertain. This CDR3 region has 12 residues. Trimming left V 3 bases short and J 4 bases short, with 6 bases between. This CDR3 is CASSFLSYGYTF. CDR3 nucleotide sequence: TGTGCCAGCAGTTTCCTTAGCTATGGCTACACCTTC.

The chain joins TRBV7-2 to TRBJ2-1, with TRBD1 matching 10 bases. Germline V CDR1 and CDR2: SGHTA, FQGNSA. J was trimmed by 7 bases and V by 5 bases; bases with no gene match: 5. The CDR3 sequence is 14 residues long. The CDR3, as DNA: TGTGCCAGCAGCATCCCGGGACAGGGGAATGAGCAGTTCTTC. This sequence encodes CASSIPGQGNEQFF. The whole variable domain, filled in from reference TRBV7-2 and TRBJ2-1, reads GAGVSQSPSNKVTEKGKDVELRCDPISGHTALYWYRQSLGQGLEFLIYFQGNSAPDKSGLPSDRFSAERTGGSVSTLTIQRTQQEDSAVYLCASSIPGQGNEQFFGPGTRLTVL.

CDR3 residues: CASSHSPRRNTEAFF. CDR3 bases: TGCGCCAGCAGCCACAGTCCCAGGCGAAACACTGAAGCTTTCTTT. The chain couples TRBV5-1 to TRBJ1-1; no definite D call. CDR1 is SGHRS, CDR2 YFSETQ, per germline. The CDR3 covers 15 residues. V lost 4 bases and J 2 bases, leaving 15 bases between the germline ends.

The chain is built from TRBV29-1 and TRBJ1-2, with D unresolved. Germline CDR1 reads SQVTM; CDR2 reads ANQGSEA. The V end was cut by 2 bases, the J end by 2 bases, with 6 bases between. The CDR3 runs to 12 residues. In DNA form, the CDR3 reads TGCAGCGTTGAATCGCCGAACTATGGCTACACCTTC. Its protein is CSVESPNYGYTF.

The chain has TRBV11-3 and TRBJ2-5, with D unresolved. The V end lost 2 bases, the J end lost 3 bases, and 7 bases lay between the germline ends. The germline gives CDR1 SGHNT, CDR2 YENEEA. CDR3 length equals 13 residues. The CDR3 nucleotides are TGTGCCAGCAGCTTAAACGGCAAAGAGACCCAGTACTTC. Amino acids: CASSLNGKETQYF.

This chain connects TRBV25-1 to TRBJ2-6; unclear D gene. The V gene's germline CDR1 is MGHDK and CDR2 SYGVNS. V lost 2 bases and J 4 bases, leaving 12 bases between the germline ends. There are 16 residues in the CDR3. This CDR3 reads CASSENRIGGANVLTF. DNA of the CDR3: TGTGCCAGCAGTGAAAACCGGATTGGGGGGGCCAACGTCCTGACTTTC.

The J gene is TRBJ1-1, the V gene TRBV4-2, with D uncertain. The CDR3 has 15 amino acids. Per the germline V gene, CDR1 is LGHNA and CDR2 is YNFKEQ. V lost 0 bases, J lost 3 bases, and 11 bases lay in between. This chain's CDR3 is CASSQEGTGDTEAFF. In DNA, the CDR3 is TGTGCCAGCAGCCAAGAGGGCACGGGCGACACTGAAGCTTTCTTT.

This chain uses TRBV9 with TRBJ2-1, with 11 bases that match TRBD2. The CDR3 has 15 residues. V shed 0 bases and J 10 bases; nucleotides not matched to a gene: 6. Germline-derived CDR1 and CDR2 are SGDLS and YYNGEE. CDR3 in amino acids: CASSVAASGGYEQFF. In DNA form, the CDR3 reads TGTGCCAGCAGCGTAGCGGCTAGCGGGGGGTACGAGCAGTTCTTC.

The chain uses TRBV4-1 and TRBJ1-5, with D hard to call. V lost 4 bases to trimming and J lost 1 base, with 17 bases between them. The V gene's germline CDR1 is MGHRA and CDR2 YSYEKL. The CDR3 totals 17 residues. The CDR3 DNA reads TGCGCCAGCAGCCGCCTGCAAATCCAAGGAAGCAATCAGCCCCAGCATTTT. Its translation is CASSRLQIQGSNQPQHF.

This chain connects TRBV28 to TRBJ2-6; the D gene is possibly TRBD1 (6 bases). Trimming removed 3 bases from V and 8 bases from J, with 23 bases in between. Germline V CDR1 and CDR2: MDHEN, SYDVKM. The CDR3 covers 18 residues. CDR3 nucleotides: TGTGCCAGCAGTTTCCCAGCGTTGAGGGGGTGGTCTACCAACGTCCTGACTTTC. This encodes CASSFPALRGWSTNVLTF.

The chain links TRBV18 to TRBJ1-6, with no clear D. The CDR3 spans 17 residues. Germline V CDR1 and CDR2: KGHSH, LQKENI. The V end lost 1 base, the J end lost 0 bases, and 10 bases lay between the germline ends. Here the CDR3 reads CASSPLPGSSYNSPLHF. CDR3 nucleotide sequence: TGTGCCAGCTCACCACTTCCGGGGAGCTCCTATAATTCACCCCTCCACTTT. The full variable domain, with the rest looked up from reference TRBV18 and TRBJ1-6, is NAGVMQNPRHLVRRRGQEARLRCSPMKGHSHVYWYRQLPEEGLKFMVYLQKENIIDESGMPKERFSAEFPKEGPSILRIQQVVRGDSAAYFCASSPLPGSSYNSPLHFGNGTRLTVT.

The chain is built from TRBV28 and TRBJ2-5; 8 positions agree with TRBD1. Germline lookup yields CDR1 MDHEN and CDR2 SYDVKM. The CDR3 runs to 16 residues. Unmatched junction bases numbered 11, after V lost 6 bases and J lost 2 bases. The CDR3 nucleotides are TGTGCCAGCAGCTCCCCGGTCCGGACAGGGCAAGAGACCCAGTACTTC. This gives the protein CASSSPVRTGQETQYF.

The chain links TRBV11-3 to TRBJ2-1; D gene unclear. The CDR3 sequence is 15 residues long. The V end was cut by 11 bases, the J end by 0 bases, with 17 bases between. Looked up from germline, CDR1 is SGHNT and CDR2 is YENEEA. CDR3 amino acids: CAGSNPQVSYNEQFF. CDR3 DNA sequence: TGTGCCGGCTCAAATCCCCAGGTCTCCTACAATGAGCAGTTCTTC. Full variable domain (rest looked up from reference TRBV11-3 and TRBJ2-1): EAGVVQSPRYKIIEKKQPVAFWCNPISGHNTLYWYLQNLGQGPELLIRYENEEAVDDSQLPKDRFSAERLKGVDSTLKIQPAELGDSAVYLCAGSNPQVSYNEQFFGPGTRLTVL.

The gene calls are TRBV4-1 and TRBJ1-2, with D possibly being TRBD1 (5 bases). Germline V gene lookup returns CDR1 MGHRA and CDR2 YSYEKL. The CDR3 length is 15 residues. V lost 0 bases and J 5 bases, leaving 13 bases between the germline ends. The CDR3 spells CASSQDREVWYGYTF. In DNA form, the CDR3 reads TGCGCCAGCAGCCAAGACAGGGAAGTTTGGTATGGCTACACCTTC.

V and J are TRBV7-9 and TRBJ1-1, with D possibly matching TRBD1 (6 bases). The V gene lost 8 bases and the J gene lost 0 bases, with 13 bases spanning the gap. The CDR3 totals 14 residues. In germline, CDR1 is SEHNR, CDR2 FQNEAQ (reference sequence). CDR3 DNA sequence: TGTGCCAGCCACGGACAGATGATGAACACTGAAGCTTTCTTT. Protein sequence: CASHGQMMNTEAFF.

V usage is TRBV7-9 and J usage is TRBJ1-3; no firm D call. The CDR3 has 16 residues. CDR1 is SEHNR and CDR2 is FQNEAQ in the germline V gene (reference sequence). V was trimmed by 6 bases and J by 1 base, leaving 16 bases between them. The CDR3 sequence: CASRSEARQSGNTIYF. CDR3 coding DNA: TGTGCCAGCAGATCAGAGGCCCGACAATCTGGAAACACCATATATTTT.

The chain employs TRBV6-1 and TRBJ1-2; TRBD1 agrees at 8 bases. Germline V gene lookup returns CDR1 MNHNS and CDR2 SASEGT. The CDR3 extends over 15 amino acids. The junction had 5 bases not matched to a gene; V was cut back by 1 base and J by 4 bases. CDR3 residues: CASSEGGTGPYGYTF. CDR3 DNA: TGTGCCAGCAGTGAAGGGGGGACAGGACCCTATGGCTACACCTTC.

J is TRBJ2-2 and V is TRBV5-1; 8 bases are shared with TRBD1. The V gene's germline CDR1 is SGHRS and CDR2 YFSETQ. V was clipped by 3 bases and J by 1 base; unmatched bases: 11. The CDR3 contains 18 residues. In DNA, the CDR3 is TGCGCCAGCAGCTCGTCAGGGGGCGCGTCCCGGAACACCGGGGAGCTGTTTTTT. Residues: CASSSSGGASRNTGELFF.

The rearrangement links TRBV7-3 to TRBJ2-5; 7 bases line up with TRBD2. The V segment lost 4 bases and the J segment 1 base; nucleotides outside the gene matches: 6. CDR1 is SGHTA and CDR2 is FQGTGA in the germline V gene. The CDR3 extends over 15 amino acids. Here the CDR3 DNA reads TGTGCCAGCAGCTCCAAGCGGGGAACCCAAGAGACCCAGTACTTC. Translated: CASSSKRGTQETQYF.

The chain uses TRBV10-1 and TRBJ2-3; D uncertain. V lost 4 bases, J lost 0 bases, and 8 bases lay in between. Germline CDR1 and CDR2: WNHNN and SYGVQD (reference sequence). CDR3 size: 14 residues. CDR3: CASSGKISTDTQYF. Written as DNA, the CDR3 is TGCGCCAGCAGTGGGAAGATTAGCACAGATACGCAGTATTTT.

About this clone: Other DNA sequences within the sample encode an identical CDR3. The V and J genes are TRBV2 and TRBJ2-1; 8 bases line up with TRBD2. This CDR3 has 19 residues. Germline V CDR1 and CDR2: SNHLY, FYNNEI. The CDR3 sequence is CPRSDGGARVGSSYNEQFF. DNA of the CDR3: TGTCCCCGCAGTGACGGGGGGGCGCGGGTGGGGAGCTCCTACAATGAGCAGTTCTTC.

This chain joins TRBV19 and TRBJ2-5, with 8 bases fitting TRBD1. The germline gives CDR1 LNHDA, CDR2 SQIVND (reference sequence). V trimming: 6 bases; J trimming: 5 bases; junction bases outside the gene matches: 8. This CDR3 has 14 amino acids. CDR3 in DNA: TGTGCCAGTAGCATTGACAGGGACAGGGAGACCCAGTACTTC. Translating it yields CASSIDRDRETQYF. Full variable domain (remainder filled in from reference TRBV19 and TRBJ2-5): DGGITQSPKYLFRKEGQNVTLSCEQNLNHDAMYWYRQDPGQGLRLIYYSQIVNDFQKGDIAEGYSVSREKKESFPLTVTSAQKNPTAFYLCASSIDRDRETQYFGPGTRLLVL.

This clone was recorded only once. V is TRBV12-2 and J is TRBJ1-2; the table's TRBD1 call for D was not verified on the DNA. TRBV12-2 is given as a pseudogene. This CDR3 has 16 amino acids. CDR3 sequence (DNA): TGTGCAAGTCGCTTCCCCGACAGGGGCTCTGACTATGGCTACACCTTC. Protein product: CASRFPDRGSDYGYTF.